The 3 T cell receptor beta chains listed next were all sequenced from one sample in a study of T cells in narcolepsy. Libraries were prepared by immunoSEQ multiplex PCR; TCRdb keeps only in-frame clonotypes and omits some of them. The sample includes around 16,000 clones, about 85% seen only once; the top ten take around 37%. Source material: memory (CD45RA-) CD4+ T cells from blood. These receptors were taken from a human donor in good health.

The chain joins TRBV10-3 to TRBJ2-5; D is perhaps TRBD1 (6 bases). Trimming cost V 2 bases and J 5 bases, with 6 bases left between them. In germline, CDR1 is ENHRY, CDR2 SYGVKD. The CDR3 length is 12 residues. The DNA for the CDR3 is TGTGCCATCAGTGAGACAGGGGAGACCCAGTACTTC. Protein product: CAISETGETQYF.

V gene TRBV9 combines with J gene TRBJ2-1, with 7 bases aligning to TRBD2. V was pared by 0 bases and J by 3 bases, with 3 bases of the junction left unmatched. CDR1 and CDR2 (germline): SGDLS, YYNGEE. The CDR3 length is 15 residues. CDR3 region: CASSVVGGGYNEQFF. For the CDR3, the DNA is TGTGCCAGCAGCGTAGTTGGCGGGGGCTACAATGAGCAGTTCTTC.

The chain couples TRBV2 to TRBJ2-5; weak D call: TRBD2 (7 bases). The V end lost 1 base, the J end lost 5 bases, and 14 bases lay between the germline ends. Germline-derived CDR1 and CDR2 are SNHLY and FYNNEI. This CDR3 is built from 15 residues. CDR3 nucleotide sequence: TGTGCCAGCAGTGAAGGTTGGGGGGGCCGGGAGACCCAGTACTTC. It yields the protein CASSEGWGGRETQYF.